This entry features one T cell receptor (beta chain) sequence. This specimen comes from a study of T cell changes during pregnancy in multiple sclerosis. Only in-frame clones appear in the TCRdb table, and some are missing; sequencing was by immunoSEQ multiplex PCR. This table has 50,000 to 70,000 clones, around 91% appearing once. J gave up 2 bases and V 5 bases, and 12 bases lay outside the gene matches. The CDR3 is made up of 17 amino acids. CDR1 and CDR2 from the germline V gene are SEHNR and FQNEAQ (reference sequence). The rearrangement uses TRBV7-9 and TRBJ1-1, with 9 bases matching TRBD1. The sequence derives from a female donor in good health, enrolled as a control in a pregnancy study. Material: peripheral blood, obtained in the third trimester of pregnancy. The CDR3 DNA reads as TGTGCCAGCAGCCCCACACACCTGACAGGGGGTAACACTGAAGCTTTCTTT. Amino acids: CASSPTHLTGGNTEAFF. Together with reference TRBV7-9 and TRBJ1-1, the CDR3 gives the full variable domain: DTGVSQNPRHKITKRGQNVTFRCDPISEHNRLYWYRQTLGQGPEFLTYFQNEAQLEKSRLLSDRFSAERPKGSFSTLEIQRTEQGDSAMYLCASSPTHLTGGNTEAFFGQGTRLTVV.